This TCR beta chain emerged from a study of control samples from healthy donors and cancer patients. TCRdb's copy holds only in-frame clones and misses some; the assay was immunoSEQ multiplex PCR. The sample includes about 61,000 clones, 85% to 90% of them seen just once. The germline gives CDR1 SGHRS, CDR2 YFSETQ. The CDR3 has 18 residues. The ends lost 2 bases at V and 0 bases at J; junction bases unmatched: 4. The clonotype was recovered from a man aged 60 to 75 with colorectal cancer. This chain uses TRBV5-1 with TRBJ2-2; 13 bases agree with TRBD2. The sequenced sample was PBMCs. The CDR3 DNA is TGCGCCAGCAGCTTCGGACTAGCGGGGGCCACGAACACCGGGGAGCTGTTTTTT. It yields the protein CASSFGLAGATNTGELFF.